The 5 T cell receptor beta chains reported below all come from one sample, sequenced in a study of cytomegalovirus exposure and HLA in healthy donors. The study ran its PCR with 60 Vbeta and 13 Jbeta primers. Assay used: immunoSEQ multiplex PCR; TCRdb lists only in-frame clones, some missing. This sample carries approximately 93,000 clones, with 3% to 3.5% going to the ten biggest clones. The sequenced material came from PBMCs. Receptors were obtained from a woman aged 25 to 39 in good health and CMV-seronegative.

The genes are TRBV2 and TRBJ1-1; 8 bases fit TRBD1. V was clipped by 11 bases and J by 6 bases; unmatched bases: 8. This CDR3 contains 12 residues. Looked up from germline, CDR1 is SNHLY and CDR2 is FYNNEI. The CDR3 nucleotides are TGTGCCCGTCAGGGGGCGCGAGCTGAAGCTTTCTTT. As protein: CARQGARAEAFF.

V gene TRBV19 combines with J gene TRBJ1-2, with D possibly being TRBD1 (5 bases). The germline CDR1 and CDR2 sequences are LNHDA and SQIVND (reference sequence). The germline V and J ends were trimmed by 6 bases and 4 bases, with 12 bases remaining between them. This CDR3 has 13 amino acids. The CDR3 DNA is TGTGCCAGTAGCCCCCAGGGTGGCTATGGCTACACCTTC. Its translation: CASSPQGGYGYTF.

V gene TRBV10-1 combines with J gene TRBJ2-3; a weak D match, TRBD2 (5 bases). Germline V gene lookup returns CDR1 WNHNN and CDR2 SYGVQD (reference sequence). Trimming removed 2 bases from V and 6 bases from J, with 12 bases in between. The CDR3 has 14 residues. CDR3 amino acids: CASSEGDGMDTQYF. For the CDR3, the DNA is TGCGCCAGCAGTGAGGGTGACGGGATGGATACGCAGTATTTT.

The chain uses TRBV6-1 and TRBJ2-1; no reliable D call. The CDR3 extends over 14 amino acids. V lost 4 bases, J lost 2 bases, and 9 bases lay in between. The V gene's germline CDR1 is MNHNS and CDR2 SASEGT. This CDR3 reads CASSADFTYNEQFF. The CDR3 nucleotides are TGTGCCAGCAGTGCAGACTTTACCTACAATGAGCAGTTCTTC.

A word on this clone: The sample contains more than one DNA sequence encoding this CDR3. The J gene is TRBJ1-1, the V gene TRBV18; D unclear. Trimming removed 3 bases at V and 0 bases at J, with 5 bases between. Per germline, CDR1 KGHSH and CDR2 LQKENI. The CDR3 spans 13 residues. The CDR3 is CASSPTVNTEAFF. In nucleotides, the CDR3 is TGTGCCAGCTCACCTACAGTGAACACTGAAGCTTTCTTT.